The 30 T cell receptor beta chains in this list originate from one sample, sequenced in a study of T-cell reconstitution after alpha-beta-depleted transplantation in children (dated by TCRdb to 2015 to 2016). The library was prepared using PCR. TCRdb shows the sequencer as Illumina HiSeq 2500. TCR library preparation used molecular barcoding, with unique molecular identifiers applied to normalize quantification of the TCRbeta repertoire. TCRdb handled the public reads itself, with Q25 trimming in fastp and clone calling in MiXCR, and kept productive beta chains. Entries are consolidated by CDR3 protein sequence, retaining the most common genes and DNA. The sample profile shows about 200,000 distinct CDR3 sequences; roughly 6.6% of them were found once. The top ten constitute approximately 5.7% of the sample. Taken with the paper, the label for treatment or condition translates to: allogeneic hematopoietic cell transplantation with graft depleted of TCRalphabeta T cells and CD19 B cells.

The material sequenced was PBMCs, taken before TCRalphabeta/CD19-depleted stem cell transplant. These receptors were collected from a boy aged 2 to 10 with acute lymphoblastic leukemia, due to receive a stem cell transplant.

This clonotype occurred many times. The chain joins TRBV7-9 to TRBJ1-1; 8 bases are shared with TRBD1. Germline trimming cut 3 bases from V and 0 bases from J; bases unmatched to any gene: 0. CDR3 length equals 14 residues. Germline lookup yields CDR1 SEHNR and CDR2 FQNEAQ (reference sequence). Written as DNA, the CDR3 is TGTGCCAGCAGCTTGGGACAGGTGAACACTGAAGCTTTCTTT. Residues: CASSLGQVNTEAFF.

This clonotype was observed at least ten times. This CDR3 reads CASSASGGASDTQYF. In DNA form, the CDR3 reads TGTGCCAGCAGCGCGAGCGGGGGGGCATCAGATACGCAGTATTTT. The chain links TRBV9 to TRBJ2-3; 10 bases map to TRBD2. Unmatched junction bases numbered 5, after V lost 3 bases and J lost 4 bases. The CDR3 is 15 amino acids. Germline-derived CDR1 and CDR2 are SGDLS and YYNGEE.

In its sample, this clonotype was seen many times. The J gene is TRBJ2-3, the V gene TRBV12-3 or TRBV12-4; no definite D call. Trimming pared 3 bases from V and 2 bases from J, leaving 6 bases between. The CDR3 is 13 amino acids. CDR3 nucleotide sequence: TGTGCCAGCAGTTTCCGGGCCACAGATACGCAGTATTTT. This translates into CASSFRATDTQYF.

This clonotype showed up many times. The chain couples TRBV28 to TRBJ2-7, with D tentatively TRBD2 (6 bases). Trimming cost V 3 bases and J 6 bases, with 9 bases left between them. The germline V gene encodes CDR1 MDHEN and CDR2 SYDVKM. The CDR3 runs 12 residues. The chain's CDR3 is CASSLVGGEQYF. CDR3 bases: TGTGCCAGCAGTTTGGTGGGGGGCGAGCAGTACTTC. Together with reference TRBV28 and TRBJ2-7, the CDR3 gives the full variable domain: DVKVTQSSRYLVKRTGEKVFLECVQDMDHENMFWYRQDPGLGLRLIYFSYDVKMKEKGDIPEGYSVSREKKERFSLILESASTNQTSMYLCASSLVGGEQYFGPGTRLTVT.

Ten or more counts support this clonotype. This chain connects TRBV12-3 or TRBV12-4 to TRBJ2-3, with 8 positions matching TRBD1. J gave up 0 bases and V 6 bases, and 2 bases lay outside the gene matches. The CDR3 has 14 residues. The CDR3 loop is CASRDRVSTDTQYF. Here the CDR3 DNA reads TGTGCCAGCAGGGACAGGGTTAGCACAGATACGCAGTATTTT.

This clonotype was observed a handful of times. The J gene is TRBJ1-3, the V gene TRBV5-8, with TRBD1 matching over 12 bases. CDR1 and CDR2 from the germline V gene are SGHTS and YDEGEE. V lost 4 bases, J lost 4 bases, and 6 bases stayed unmatched. The CDR3 covers 16 residues. The CDR3 region is CASSTGQGARGNTIYF. CDR3 DNA: TGTGCCAGCAGCACGGGACAGGGGGCGCGAGGAAACACCATATATTTT.

This clonotype came up many times. The chain joins TRBV24-1 to TRBJ2-7; the D gene is possibly TRBD1 (6 bases). Trimming took 5 bases from V and 6 from J, leaving 10 bases between them. The CDR3 is 12 amino acids. The V gene's germline CDR1 is KGHDR and CDR2 SFDVKD. The CDR3 is CATSVVGGEQYF. CDR3 in DNA: TGTGCCACCAGTGTGGTAGGGGGCGAGCAGTACTTC.

This clonotype was observed a few times. This CDR3 is CSARGTAVFLPTEAFF. CDR3 DNA: TGCAGTGCTCGGGGGACAGCGGTTTTTTTACCCACTGAAGCTTTCTTT. This chain connects TRBV20-1 to TRBJ1-1; the match to TRBD1 covers 7 bases. Germline CDR1 DFQATT, CDR2 SNEGSKA (reference sequence). The V and J ends lost 5 bases and 4 bases, in that order; junction bases with no gene match: 16. The CDR3 has 16 amino acids.

The rearrangement links TRBV7-2 to TRBJ2-7, with TRBD1 matching over 7 bases. CDR3 size: 13 residues. Looked up from germline, CDR1 is SGHTA and CDR2 is FQGNSA. Trimming cost V 0 bases and J 6 bases; bases outside gene matches: 2. The CDR3 nucleotides are TGTGCCAGCAGCTTAGCGGGACAGAGCGAGCAGTACTTC. Translated, it gives CASSLAGQSEQYF.

This clonotype was recorded many times. The genes are TRBV7-2 and TRBJ2-3, with D possibly TRBD2 on 5 matching bases. CDR1 SGHTA and CDR2 FQGNSA come from the germline V gene. This CDR3 is 16 amino acids long. With 4 bases removed from V and 4 bases from J, the gap between germline ends came to 18 bases. The CDR3 sequence: CASSSSGLAQSDTQYF. CDR3 sequence (DNA): TGTGCCAGCAGCTCATCCGGACTCGCCCAGTCAGATACGCAGTATTTT.

The chain recombines TRBV21-1 with TRBJ2-4; TRBD1 was called by the table and not checked on the DNA. TRBV21-1 represents a pseudogene. This CDR3 spans 16 amino acids. The CDR3 loop reads CASSMTGLGAKNIQYF. The DNA for the CDR3 is TGTGCCAGCAGCATGACAGGGCTGGGGGCCAAAAACATTCAGTACTTC.

This clonotype came up many times. The rearrangement links TRBV5-6 to TRBJ2-2; 8 bases match TRBD1. Germline-derived CDR1 and CDR2 are SGHDT and YYEEEE. The CDR3 contains 16 residues. J lost 1 base, V lost 4 bases, and 6 bases had no gene match. The CDR3 reads CASSGRQGMNTGELFF. The DNA of the CDR3 is TGTGCCAGCAGCGGCAGACAGGGGATGAACACCGGGGAGCTGTTTTTT.

This clonotype has a handful of counts. The chain recombines TRBV20-1 with TRBJ2-5; D gene ambiguous. V lost 5 bases and J 3 bases, leaving 22 bases between the germline ends. The CDR3 is 16 amino acids. Looked up from germline, CDR1 is DFQATT and CDR2 is SNEGSKA (reference sequence). In DNA form, the CDR3 reads TGCAGTGCTTCTTTCAGACACCTCATAAGAAAAGAGACCCAGTACTTC. It encodes CSASFRHLIRKETQYF.

In its sample, this clonotype was seen a few times. This rearrangement joins TRBV7-9 to TRBJ1-1; D gene unclear. This CDR3 spans 13 amino acids. Trimming removed 5 bases at V and 1 base at J, with 8 bases between. Germline CDR1 reads SEHNR; CDR2 reads FQNEAQ (reference sequence). The CDR3: CASSGGWNTEAFF. CDR3 bases: TGTGCCAGCAGCGGTGGGTGGAACACTGAAGCTTTCTTT. Full variable domain (outside the CDR3, taken from reference TRBV7-9 and TRBJ1-1): DTGVSQNPRHKITKRGQNVTFRCDPISEHNRLYWYRQTLGQGPEFLTYFQNEAQLEKSRLLSDRFSAERPKGSFSTLEIQRTEQGDSAMYLCASSGGWNTEAFFGQGTRLTVV.

This clonotype was recorded at least ten times. The rearrangement uses TRBV12-3 or TRBV12-4 and TRBJ2-3; maybe TRBD2 (5 bases). There are 17 residues in the CDR3. Trimming removed 2 bases from V and 2 bases from J, with 17 bases in between. This chain's CDR3 is CASSLLQDSGSTDTQYF. CDR3 nucleotides: TGTGCCAGCAGTTTACTCCAGGACTCCGGGTCCACAGATACGCAGTATTTT.

This clonotype was seen at least ten times. This chain joins TRBV27 and TRBJ1-2; D not resolved. V lost 6 bases to trimming and J lost 1 base, with 6 bases between them. CDR1 is MNHEY and CDR2 is SMNVEV in the germline V gene (reference sequence). The CDR3 sequence is 12 residues long. In DNA form, the CDR3 reads TGTGCCAGCAGAGACTTTAACTATGGCTACACCTTC. This codes for CASRDFNYGYTF.

The rearrangement joins TRBV24-1 to TRBJ2-1; unclear D gene. Trimming took off 3 bases at V and 0 bases at J, with 17 bases between the two ends. The CDR3 totals 18 residues. The germline V gene encodes CDR1 KGHDR and CDR2 SFDVKD. In DNA form, the CDR3 reads TGTGCCACCAGTGATCCCCGGGCTGACTCGAGCTCCTACAATGAGCAGTTCTTC. The encoded protein is CATSDPRADSSSYNEQFF.

This clonotype has at least ten counts. The chain recombines TRBV27 with TRBJ2-2; D gene uncertain. The CDR3 sequence is 14 residues long. Trimming shortened V by 4 bases and J by 1 base, and 7 bases separated the two germline ends. Germline CDR1 is MNHEY and CDR2 is SMNVEV (reference sequence). The CDR3 protein is CASSSNMNTGELFF. In DNA, the CDR3 is TGTGCCAGCAGTTCAAACATGAACACCGGGGAGCTGTTTTTT.

This clonotype showed up many times. This chain connects TRBV7-2 to TRBJ2-5; 9 nucleotides match TRBD1. CDR1 SGHTA and CDR2 FQGNSA come from the germline V gene. The CDR3 is 17 amino acids. With 2 bases clipped from V and 5 bases from J, the junction kept 12 bases outside the gene matches. CDR3 in amino acids: CASSLTPGQGFRETQYF. CDR3 coding DNA: TGTGCCAGCAGCTTAACTCCGGGACAGGGTTTTAGGGAGACCCAGTACTTC. The variable domain in full, completed from reference TRBV7-2 and TRBJ2-5, reads GAGVSQSPSNKVTEKGKDVELRCDPISGHTALYWYRQSLGQGLEFLIYFQGNSAPDKSGLPSDRFSAERTGGSVSTLTIQRTQQEDSAVYLCASSLTPGQGFRETQYFGPGTRLLVL.

This clonotype was detected many times. The chain carries TRBV4-3 and TRBJ2-3, with TRBD1 as a possible D gene (6 bases). The V gene's germline CDR1 is LGHNA and CDR2 YSLEER. The CDR3 is 16 residues long. V shed 0 bases and J shed 2 bases, with 12 bases lying between them. CDR3 sequence (DNA): TGCGCCAGCAGCCAAGAGGCAGGGGCGATCACAGATACGCAGTATTTT. It codes for CASSQEAGAITDTQYF.

There are many counts of this clonotype. The V gene is TRBV9, the J gene TRBJ2-3, with D perhaps TRBD1 (6 bases). V was clipped by 3 bases and J by 0 bases, with 14 bases between them. CDR1 is SGDLS and CDR2 is YYNGEE in the germline V gene. The CDR3 covers 16 residues. CDR3 region: CASSEGQAFSTDTQYF. For the CDR3, the DNA is TGTGCCAGCAGCGAGGGACAAGCCTTTAGCACAGATACGCAGTATTTT.

The chain is built from TRBV28 and TRBJ1-1; no firm D call. Germline lookup yields CDR1 MDHEN and CDR2 SYDVKM. The V gene lost 6 bases and the J gene lost 11 bases, with 13 bases spanning the gap. The CDR3 is 11 amino acids. CDR3: CASRTTGRAFF. DNA for the CDR3: TGTGCCAGCAGGACGACGGGGAGGGCTTTCTTT.

The chain joins TRBV28 to TRBJ2-3; 15 nucleotides match TRBD2. The CDR3 covers 17 residues. The trim removed 10 bases at V and 2 bases at J, leaving 10 bases unmatched. Germline V gives CDR1 MDHEN, CDR2 SYDVKM. This CDR3 is CAMSTGLAGGITDTQYF. DNA of the CDR3: TGTGCCATGAGCACCGGACTAGCGGGGGGGATCACAGATACGCAGTATTTT.

This clonotype was detected many times. DNA for the CDR3: TGTGCCACCAACGACGGCCCGAACACCGGGGAGCTGTTTTTT. This translates into CATNDGPNTGELFF. V usage is TRBV24-1 and J usage is TRBJ2-2; no firm D call. The CDR3 spans 14 residues. Germline V CDR1 and CDR2: KGHDR, SFDVKD. V gave up 8 bases and J gave up 0 bases, with 9 bases separating them.

At least ten counts were recorded for this clonotype. The V gene is TRBV12-3 or TRBV12-4, the J gene TRBJ2-7; tentative D call: TRBD2 (6 bases). Trimming removed 3 bases at V and 0 bases at J, with 12 bases between. The CDR3 is 15 amino acids. This chain's CDR3 is CASSFRGFSSYEQYF. DNA of the CDR3: TGTGCCAGCAGTTTCCGGGGGTTCAGCTCCTACGAGCAGTACTTC.

In this sample, this clonotype turned up many times. The gene calls are TRBV12-3 or TRBV12-4 and TRBJ1-5, with D possibly TRBD1 on 6 matching bases. This CDR3 contains 13 residues. Trimming took off 4 bases at V and 7 bases at J, with 11 bases between the two ends. As DNA, the CDR3 is TGTGCCAGCAGTTCAACAGGGACCCAGCCCCAGCATTTT. Translating gives CASSSTGTQPQHF.

This clonotype occurred a few times. The gene calls are TRBV5-6 and TRBJ2-7; 10 nucleotides align to TRBD1. The CDR3 extends over 15 amino acids. From germline, CDR1 is SGHDT and CDR2 YYEEEE. The V gene end was trimmed by 0 bases and the J gene end by 6 bases; junction bases not matched to a gene: 6. The CDR3 region has the DNA TGTGCCAGCAGCTTGGGAGTGACAGGGGGCCGCGAGCAGTACTTC. This encodes CASSLGVTGGREQYF.

This clonotype was recorded at least ten times. This chain uses TRBV6-2 or TRBV6-3 with TRBJ2-7, with no clear D. The length of the CDR3 is 13 residues. The V gene's germline CDR1 is MNHEY and CDR2 SVGEGT. V was cut by 4 bases and J by 1 base, with 8 bases left in between. This chain's CDR3 is CASSWARSYEQYF. Here the CDR3 DNA reads TGTGCCAGCAGTTGGGCCCGTTCCTACGAGCAGTACTTC.

This clonotype has a handful of counts. This rearrangement joins TRBV28 to TRBJ2-2; 10 bases align to TRBD1. Trimming cost V 6 bases and J 6 bases; bases outside gene matches: 10. The CDR3 contains 16 residues. Germline loops: CDR1 MDHEN, CDR2 SYDVKM. For the CDR3, the DNA is TGTGCCAGCAGCCAGGGACAGGGGAATTTTGCCGGGGAGCTGTTTTTT. Translated: CASSQGQGNFAGELFF.

This clonotype has ten or more counts. In DNA form, the CDR3 reads TGCGCCAGCAGCCCCCGGACAGGGCGACCCGCGAACACCGGGGAGCTGTTTTTT. Protein sequence: CASSPRTGRPANTGELFF. The chain recombines TRBV4-3 with TRBJ2-2; 8 bases align to TRBD1. Per the germline V gene, CDR1 is LGHNA and CDR2 is YSLEER. The CDR3 sequence is 18 residues long. The trim removed 4 bases at V and 0 bases at J, leaving 10 bases unmatched.